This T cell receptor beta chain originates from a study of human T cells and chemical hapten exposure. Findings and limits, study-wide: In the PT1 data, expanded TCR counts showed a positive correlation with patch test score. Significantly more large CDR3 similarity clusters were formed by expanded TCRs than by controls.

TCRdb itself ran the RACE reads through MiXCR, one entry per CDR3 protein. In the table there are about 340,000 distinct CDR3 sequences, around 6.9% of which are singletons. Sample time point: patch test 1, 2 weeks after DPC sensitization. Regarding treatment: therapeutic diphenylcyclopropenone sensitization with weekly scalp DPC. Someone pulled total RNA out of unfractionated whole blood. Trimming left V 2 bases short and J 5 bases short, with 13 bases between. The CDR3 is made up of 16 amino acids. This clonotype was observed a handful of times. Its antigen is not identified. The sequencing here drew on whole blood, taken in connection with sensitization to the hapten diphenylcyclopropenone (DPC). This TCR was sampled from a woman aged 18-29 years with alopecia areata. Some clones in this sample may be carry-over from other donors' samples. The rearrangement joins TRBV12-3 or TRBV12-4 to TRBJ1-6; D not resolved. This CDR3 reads CASSLKGRAHNSPLHF. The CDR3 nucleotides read TGTGCCAGCAGTTTAAAAGGCCGAGCGCATAATTCACCCCTCCACTTT.